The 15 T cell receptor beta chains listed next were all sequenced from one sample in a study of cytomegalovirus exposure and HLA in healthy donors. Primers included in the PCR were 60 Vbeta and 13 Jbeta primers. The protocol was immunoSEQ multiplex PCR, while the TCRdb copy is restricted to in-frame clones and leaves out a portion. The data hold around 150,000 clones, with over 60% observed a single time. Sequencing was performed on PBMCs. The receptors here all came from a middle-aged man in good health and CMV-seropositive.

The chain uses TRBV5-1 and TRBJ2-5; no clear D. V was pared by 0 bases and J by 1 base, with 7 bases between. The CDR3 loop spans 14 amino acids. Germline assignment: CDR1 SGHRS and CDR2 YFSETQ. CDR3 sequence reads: CASSLGWSQETQYF. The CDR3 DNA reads TGCGCCAGCAGCTTGGGATGGAGCCAAGAGACCCAGTACTTC.

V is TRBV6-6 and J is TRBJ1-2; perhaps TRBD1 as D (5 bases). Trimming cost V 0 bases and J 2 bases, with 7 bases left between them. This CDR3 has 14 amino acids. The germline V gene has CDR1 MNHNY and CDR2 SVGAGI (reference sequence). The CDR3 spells CASSYSAGNYGYTF. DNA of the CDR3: TGTGCCAGCAGTTACTCGGCAGGGAACTATGGCTACACCTTC.

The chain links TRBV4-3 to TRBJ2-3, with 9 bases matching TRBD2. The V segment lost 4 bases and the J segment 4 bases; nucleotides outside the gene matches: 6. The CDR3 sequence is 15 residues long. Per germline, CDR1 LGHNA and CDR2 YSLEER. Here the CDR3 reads CASSPQGLAADTQYF. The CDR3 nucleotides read TGCGCCAGCAGCCCCCAGGGACTAGCCGCAGATACGCAGTATTTT.

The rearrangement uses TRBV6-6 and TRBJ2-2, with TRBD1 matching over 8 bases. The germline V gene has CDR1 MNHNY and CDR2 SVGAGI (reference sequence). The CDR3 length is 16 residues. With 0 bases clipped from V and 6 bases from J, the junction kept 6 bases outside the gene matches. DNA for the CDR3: TGTGCCAGCAGTTACTCGACGCAGGGGGCCGCCGGGGAGCTGTTTTTT. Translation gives CASSYSTQGAAGELFF.

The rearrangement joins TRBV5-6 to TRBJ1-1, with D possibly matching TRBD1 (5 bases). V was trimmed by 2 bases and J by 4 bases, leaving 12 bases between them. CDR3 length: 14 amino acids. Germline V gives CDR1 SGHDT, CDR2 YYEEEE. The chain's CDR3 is CASSFGGGSTEAFF. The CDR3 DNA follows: TGTGCCAGCAGCTTCGGGGGAGGGAGCACTGAAGCTTTCTTT.

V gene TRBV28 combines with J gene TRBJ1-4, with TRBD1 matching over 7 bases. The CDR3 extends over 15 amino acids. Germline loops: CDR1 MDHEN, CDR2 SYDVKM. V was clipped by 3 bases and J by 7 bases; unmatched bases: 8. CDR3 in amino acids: CASSLFQDRLEKLFF. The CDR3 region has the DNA TGTGCCAGCAGTTTGTTCCAGGACAGGCTTGAAAAACTGTTTTTT.

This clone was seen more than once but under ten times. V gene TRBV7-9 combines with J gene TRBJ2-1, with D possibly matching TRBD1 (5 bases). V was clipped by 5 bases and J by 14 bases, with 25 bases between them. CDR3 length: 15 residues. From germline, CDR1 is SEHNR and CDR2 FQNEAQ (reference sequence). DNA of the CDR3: TGTGCCAGCAGCCAAGGCGCAGGGATTTGGATAAGAAAGTTCTTC. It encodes CASSQGAGIWIRKFF.

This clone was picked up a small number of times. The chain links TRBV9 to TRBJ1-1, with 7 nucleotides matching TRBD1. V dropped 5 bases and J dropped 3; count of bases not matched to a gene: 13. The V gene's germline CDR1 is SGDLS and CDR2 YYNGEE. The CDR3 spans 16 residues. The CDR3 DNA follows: TGTGCCAGCAGTCCAAACAGGGGAGGTGGTCACACTGAAGCTTTCTTT. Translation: CASSPNRGGGHTEAFF.

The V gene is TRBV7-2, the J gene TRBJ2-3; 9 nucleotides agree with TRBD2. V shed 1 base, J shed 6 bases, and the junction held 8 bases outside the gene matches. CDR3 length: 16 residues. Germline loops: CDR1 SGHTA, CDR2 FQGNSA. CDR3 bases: TGTGCCAGCAGCTTAGTTCTAGCGGGGCCCGGGGATACGCAGTATTTT. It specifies CASSLVLAGPGDTQYF.

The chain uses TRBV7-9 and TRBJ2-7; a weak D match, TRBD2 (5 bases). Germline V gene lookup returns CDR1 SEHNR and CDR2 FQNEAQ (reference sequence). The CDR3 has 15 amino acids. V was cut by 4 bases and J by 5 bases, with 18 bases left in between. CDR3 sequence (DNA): TGTGCCAGCAGCTCCAGCGGCTCAGGATCCCACGAGCAGTACTTC. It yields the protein CASSSSGSGSHEQYF.

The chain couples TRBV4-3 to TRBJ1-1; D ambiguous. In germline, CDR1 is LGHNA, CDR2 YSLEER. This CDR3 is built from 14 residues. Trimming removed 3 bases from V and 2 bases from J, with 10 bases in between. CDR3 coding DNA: TGCGCCAGCAGCCAGGCCAGGATAAACACTGAAGCTTTCTTT. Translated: CASSQARINTEAFF.

The CDR3 DNA reads as TGTGCCAGCAGGCTCGGTCGACAGGGGATCTACAATGAGCAGTTCTTC. It codes for CASRLGRQGIYNEQFF. The chain recombines TRBV7-9 with TRBJ2-1, with 8 bases identical to TRBD1. The germline V gene has CDR1 SEHNR and CDR2 FQNEAQ (reference sequence). The CDR3 consists of 16 residues. J gave up 3 bases and V 6 bases, and 10 bases lay outside the gene matches. The whole variable domain, filled in from reference TRBV7-9 and TRBJ2-1, reads DTGVSQNPRHKITKRGQNVTFRCDPISEHNRLYWYRQTLGQGPEFLTYFQNEAQLEKSRLLSDRFSAERPKGSFSTLEIQRTEQGDSAMYLCASRLGRQGIYNEQFFGPGTRLTVL.

CDR3 amino acids: CAISGQGNEKLFF. The CDR3 coding sequence is TGTGCCATCTCCGGACAGGGGAATGAAAAACTGTTTTTT. This sequence joins TRBV10-3 and TRBJ1-4; 9 nucleotides match TRBD1. Losses at the gene ends were 8 bases for V and 5 bases for J; bases not matched to a gene: 3. CDR1 and CDR2 (germline): ENHRY, SYGVKD. CDR3 length: 13 residues.

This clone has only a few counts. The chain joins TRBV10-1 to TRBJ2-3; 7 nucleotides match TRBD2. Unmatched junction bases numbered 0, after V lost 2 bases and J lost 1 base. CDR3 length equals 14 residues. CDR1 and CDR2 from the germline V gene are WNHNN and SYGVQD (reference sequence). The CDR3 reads CASSEGGGTDTQYF. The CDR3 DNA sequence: TGCGCCAGCAGTGAGGGGGGGGGCACAGATACGCAGTATTTT.

The CDR3 loop reads CASNKHRGTYNEQFF. Here the CDR3 DNA reads TGTGCCAGCAACAAACACCGGGGGACTTACAATGAGCAGTTCTTC. V and J are TRBV28 and TRBJ2-1; possible D gene TRBD2, 6 bases. The germline CDR1 and CDR2 sequences are MDHEN and SYDVKM. The CDR3 spans 15 residues. V lost 7 bases and J lost 4, with 17 bases in between.